A selection of T cell receptor beta chains follows, all from one sample in a study of PD-L1 blockade in urothelial cancer. TCRdb's table, derived via immunoSEQ multiplex PCR, lists solely in-frame clones and lacks some. The sample has approximately 110,000 clones, approximately 85% seen once. The input for sequencing was PBMCs, taken around atezolizumab (anti-PD-L1) treatment. The source of these receptors is a man in his forties or fifties with urothelial cancer. The CDR3 runs from the conserved cysteine through the conserved F or W. D genes are given only for firm matches. Only some rows state a clone size, as once, few, many or a class for expanded clones.

>TRBV5-4|.|TRBJ2-3|TRBD2
CASSSGLAGGRTDTQYF
TGTGCCAGCAGCTCCGGACTAGCGGGAGGTCGCACAGATACGCAGTATTTT
>TRBV28|few|TRBJ2-5|TRBD1
CASSSGTGVETQYF
TGTGCCAGCAGCTCCGGGACAGGGGTGGAGACCCAGTACTTC
>TRBV7-3|.|TRBJ2-2|TRBD2
CASSLAGNTGELFF
TGTGCCAGCAGCCTAGCGGGCAACACCGGGGAGCTGTTTTTT
>TRBV30|.|TRBJ1-4|TRBD1
CAWNSWDRKNEKLFF
TGTGCCTGGAACTCGTGGGACAGGAAAAATGAAAAACTGTTTTTT
>TRBV10-3|.|TRBJ2-7|TRBD1
CAISGGTGTYEQYF
TGTGCCATCAGTGGAGGGACAGGGACCTACGAGCAGTACTTC
>TRBV5-1|.|TRBJ2-2|TRBD1
CASSATGAPSGELFF
TGCGCCAGCAGCGCCACAGGGGCCCCCTCCGGGGAGCTGTTTTTT
>TRBV4-2|.|TRBJ1-5|TRBD1
CASSLRDSAYGNQPQHF
TGTGCCAGCAGCCTCCGGGACAGCGCTTATGGCAATCAGCCCCAGCATTTT
>TRBV6-1|.|TRBJ2-7|TRBD2
CASSEAASGRPYEQYF
TGTGCCAGCAGTGAAGCGGCTAGCGGGAGACCCTACGAGCAGTACTTC
>TRBV19|.|TRBJ2-2|.
CASSRGSGGELFF
TGTGCCAGTAGCCGGGGGTCGGGCGGGGAGCTGTTTTTT
>TRBV5-4|.|TRBJ2-1|.
CASSVGQSSYNEQFF
TGTGCCAGCAGCGTAGGACAGAGCTCCTACAATGAGCAGTTCTTC
>TRBV19|.|TRBJ1-1|.
CASAGATEAFF
TGTGCCAGCGCAGGGGCCACTGAAGCTTTCTTT
>TRBV19|.|TRBJ2-7|TRBD1
CASSIVTGGFYEQYF
TGTGCCAGTAGTATCGTTACAGGGGGTTTTTACGAGCAGTACTTC
>TRBV6-5|.|TRBJ1-5|TRBD1
CASSMGGQGVKPQHF
TGTGCCAGCAGTATGGGGGGACAGGGCGTTAAGCCCCAGCATTTT
>TRBV6-1|.|TRBJ2-7|TRBD2
CASDVSGRASYEQYF
TGTGCCAGCGACGTTAGCGGGAGGGCGTCCTACGAGCAGTACTTC
>TRBV2|medium-sized|TRBJ2-7|TRBD1
CASSDFGTGTQGQYF
TGTGCCAGCAGTGATTTTGGGACAGGGACGCAGGGGCAGTACTTC
>TRBV16|many|TRBJ2-3|TRBD2
CASSQSVSGSLTDTQYF
TGTGCCAGCAGCCAATCGGTTAGCGGGAGTCTCACAGATACGCAGTATTTT
>TRBV7-2|.|TRBJ2-7|.
CASSSGTPYEQYF
TGTGCCAGCAGCTCCGGGACACCGTACGAGCAGTACTTC